This T cell receptor (beta chain) was profiled in a study of cytomegalovirus exposure and HLA in healthy donors. Turning to the study itself: Among the 400 or so donors who were genotyped, around 77% fell in the genetic ancestry cluster that is associated with self-reported Caucasian donors.

CDR3 length equals 12 residues. Trimming removed 9 bases from V and 4 bases from J, with 12 bases in between. Germline CDR1 SEHNR, CDR2 FQNEAQ (reference sequence). This clone has just one count. The antigen remains undetermined. PCR used 60 Vbeta primers and 13 Jbeta primers. Libraries were prepared by immunoSEQ multiplex PCR; TCRdb keeps only in-frame clonotypes and omits some of them. The sample contains approximately 180,000 clones, over 75% of which appear only once. The study, taken as a whole, reports: Earlier analysis found most TCR beta V segments productive about 87% or about 30% of the time. Listed as cytomegalovirus-associated were 150 or so TCR beta chains. Because they were indistinguishable, some V segments, including TRBV6-2 and TRBV6-3, were excluded.

The rearrangement links TRBV7-9 to TRBJ1-1; D is uncertain. The specimen was PBMCs. The receptor's source is a man aged 18-30 years in good health and CMV-seronegative. CDR3 residues: CASRVRGTEAFF. The CDR3 DNA reads as TGTGCCAGTAGGGTCCGGGGCACTGAAGCTTTCTTT.